What follows are 9 T cell receptor beta chains derived from one specimen sequenced in a study of blood T cell repertoires in COVID-19. Profiled with immunoSEQ multiplex PCR; TCRdb holds only in-frame clones, not every one. The table includes 87,000 or so clones, around 85% detected once. The sample comprised peripheral blood. These receptors all stem from a woman aged 80 or over with active or convalescent COVID-19.

The V gene is TRBV4-2, the J gene TRBJ1-5; tentatively, D is TRBD1 (5 bases). CDR3 size: 16 residues. Germline CDR1 reads LGHNA; CDR2 reads YNFKEQ. Trimming took 4 bases from V and 1 from J, leaving 14 bases between them. The chain's CDR3 is CASSPRDRGSNQPQHF. As DNA, the CDR3 is TGTGCCAGCAGCCCGAGGGATCGGGGGAGCAATCAGCCCCAGCATTTT.

The chain uses TRBV3-1 (or the pseudogene TRBV3-2) and TRBJ2-1; 9 bases fit TRBD2. Losses at the gene ends were 3 bases for V and 4 bases for J; bases not matched to a gene: 4. The CDR3 runs 15 residues. The germline V gene encodes CDR1 LGHDT and CDR2 YNNKEL (reference sequence). DNA for the CDR3: TGTGCCAGCAGCCACAGCGGGGGGTCTTACAATGAGCAGTTCTTC. This codes for CASSHSGGSYNEQFF.

The gene calls are TRBV7-2 and TRBJ2-7; 8 nucleotides line up with TRBD1. CDR1 is SGHTA, CDR2 FQGNSA, per germline. Trimming at V came to 4 bases and at J to 4 bases, leaving 9 bases not matched to a gene. There are 15 residues in the CDR3. Here the CDR3 DNA reads TGTGCCAGCAGCTCCTCAGGGGGCAGCGCTTACGAGCAGTACTTC. It translates to CASSSSGGSAYEQYF.

This chain connects TRBV6-5 to TRBJ2-4; TRBD1 agrees at 9 bases. The CDR3 has 14 residues. Germline values: CDR1 MNHEY, CDR2 SVGAGI. Trimming cost V 5 bases and J 7 bases; bases outside gene matches: 6. The CDR3 DNA is TGTGCCAGCAGTACGGGACAGGGAGGGAACATTCAGTACTTC. It yields the protein CASSTGQGGNIQYF.

The CDR3 loop is CASSYGQGLDGYTF. CDR3 nucleotides: TGTGCCAGCAGTTATGGACAGGGTTTAGATGGCTACACCTTC. This chain connects TRBV2 to TRBJ1-2; 8 bases map to TRBD1. Looked up from germline, CDR1 is SNHLY and CDR2 is FYNNEI. The CDR3 loop spans 14 amino acids. J gave up 6 bases and V 5 bases, and 8 bases lay outside the gene matches.

The chain uses TRBV9 and TRBJ2-5; possibly TRBD2 for D (6 bases). V shed 3 bases and J shed 3 bases, with 18 bases lying between them. Germline V gene lookup returns CDR1 SGDLS and CDR2 YYNGEE. The CDR3 is 16 amino acids. CDR3 loop: CASSGTDGGREETQYF. The CDR3 DNA sequence: TGTGCCAGCAGCGGAACGGACGGGGGAAGGGAAGAGACCCAGTACTTC. The variable domain in full, with the rest retrieved from reference TRBV9 and TRBJ2-5, is DSGVTQTPKHLITATGQRVTLRCSPRSGDLSVYWYQQSLDQGLQFLIQYYNGEERAKGNILERFSAQQFPDLHSELNLSSLELGDSALYFCASSGTDGGREETQYFGPGTRLLVL.

The chain has TRBV6-5 and TRBJ1-2; D call uncertain. The CDR3 length is 12 residues. Germline values: CDR1 MNHEY, CDR2 SVGAGI. V dropped 2 bases and J dropped 7 bases, with 8 bases sitting between them. The DNA of the CDR3 is TGTGCCAGCAGTTACGCGGGTTCTGGCTACACCTTC. As protein: CASSYAGSGYTF.

The rearrangement joins TRBV12-3 or TRBV12-4 to TRBJ2-7; TRBD1 aligns across 8 bases. CDR3 length: 13 residues. Trimming at V came to 5 bases and at J to 4 bases, leaving 4 bases not matched to a gene. CDR3 DNA: TGTGCCAGCAGTATTGGACAGGGTTACGAGCAGTACTTC. Residues: CASSIGQGYEQYF.

The chain joins TRBV7-2 to TRBJ1-6; D is perhaps TRBD1 (6 bases). Germline CDR1 SGHTA, CDR2 FQGNSA. This CDR3 contains 14 residues. Trimming left V 7 bases short and J 10 bases short, with 17 bases between. CDR3 DNA: TGTGCCAGCATCCCGCGGGGGGGCCGGTCACCCCTCCACTTT. It translates to CASIPRGGRSPLHF.